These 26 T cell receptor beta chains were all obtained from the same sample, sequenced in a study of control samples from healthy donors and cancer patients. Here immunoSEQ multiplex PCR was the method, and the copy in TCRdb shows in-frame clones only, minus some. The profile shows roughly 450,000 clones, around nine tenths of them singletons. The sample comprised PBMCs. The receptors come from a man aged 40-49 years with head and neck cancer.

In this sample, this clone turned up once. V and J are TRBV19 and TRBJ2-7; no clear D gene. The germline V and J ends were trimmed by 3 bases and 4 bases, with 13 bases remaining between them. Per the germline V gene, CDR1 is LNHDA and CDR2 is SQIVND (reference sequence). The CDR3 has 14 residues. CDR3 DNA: TGTGCCAGTAGTATGGGCAATTTTGCTTACGAGCAGTACTTC. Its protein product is CASSMGNFAYEQYF. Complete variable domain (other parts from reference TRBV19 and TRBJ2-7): DGGITQSPKYLFRKEGQNVTLSCEQNLNHDAMYWYRQDPGQGLRLIYYSQIVNDFQKGDIAEGYSVSREKKESFPLTVTSAQKNPTAFYLCASSMGNFAYEQYFGPGTRLTVT.

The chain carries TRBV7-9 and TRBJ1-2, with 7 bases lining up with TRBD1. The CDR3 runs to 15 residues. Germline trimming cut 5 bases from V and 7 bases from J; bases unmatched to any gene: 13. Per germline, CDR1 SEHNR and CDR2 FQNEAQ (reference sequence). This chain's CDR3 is CASSHPTDRTGGYTF. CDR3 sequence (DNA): TGTGCCAGCAGCCATCCGACGGACAGGACGGGTGGCTACACCTTC.

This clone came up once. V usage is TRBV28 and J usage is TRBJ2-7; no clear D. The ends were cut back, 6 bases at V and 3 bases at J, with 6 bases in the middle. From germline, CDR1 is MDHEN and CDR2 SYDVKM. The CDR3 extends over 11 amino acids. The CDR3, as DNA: TGTGCCAGCAGACGAGACTACGAGCAGTACTTC. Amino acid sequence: CASRRDYEQYF.

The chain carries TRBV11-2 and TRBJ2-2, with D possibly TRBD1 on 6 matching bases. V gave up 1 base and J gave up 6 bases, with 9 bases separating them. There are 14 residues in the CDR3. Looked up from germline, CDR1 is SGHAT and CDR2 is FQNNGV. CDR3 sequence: CASSLAGVSGELFF. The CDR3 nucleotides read TGTGCCAGCAGCTTAGCAGGGGTTTCCGGGGAGCTGTTTTTT.

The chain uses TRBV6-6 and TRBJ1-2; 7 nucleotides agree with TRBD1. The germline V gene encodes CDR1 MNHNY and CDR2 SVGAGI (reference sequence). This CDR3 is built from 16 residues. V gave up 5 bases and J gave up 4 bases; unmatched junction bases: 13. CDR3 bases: TGTGCCAGCAGTCCTGGGTGGGGGGACAGTGGCTATGGCTACACCTTC. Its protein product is CASSPGWGDSGYGYTF.

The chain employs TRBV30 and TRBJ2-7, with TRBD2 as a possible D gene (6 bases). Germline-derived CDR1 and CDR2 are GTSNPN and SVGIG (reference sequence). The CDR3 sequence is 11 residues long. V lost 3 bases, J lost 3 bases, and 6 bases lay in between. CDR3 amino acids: CAWRTSYEQYF. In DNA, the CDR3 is TGTGCCTGGAGGACTAGCTACGAGCAGTACTTC.

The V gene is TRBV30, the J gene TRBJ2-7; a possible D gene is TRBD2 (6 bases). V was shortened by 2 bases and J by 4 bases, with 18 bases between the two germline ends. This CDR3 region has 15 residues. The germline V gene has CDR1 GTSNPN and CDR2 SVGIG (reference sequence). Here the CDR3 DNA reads TGTGCCTGGAGTCCGGGCGGCGGGGAGCGATACGAGCAGTACTTC. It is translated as CAWSPGGGERYEQYF. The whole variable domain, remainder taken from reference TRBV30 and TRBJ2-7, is SQTIHQWPATLVQPVGSPLSLECTVEGTSNPNLYWYRQAAGRGLQLLFYSVGIGQISSEVPQNLSASRPQDRQFILSSKKLLLSDSGFYLCAWSPGGGERYEQYFGPGTRLTVT.

The CDR3 region has the DNA TGTGCCAGCAGCGCGGGGACCCCATATGGCGAGCAGTACTTC. Residues: CASSAGTPYGEQYF. This chain connects TRBV9 to TRBJ2-7; the D call may be TRBD1 or TRBD2 (5 bases each). CDR1 and CDR2 from the germline V gene are SGDLS and YYNGEE. This CDR3 spans 14 amino acids. V was clipped by 3 bases and J by 6 bases, with 16 bases between them.

The chain's CDR3 is CASSLARTQGAVYEQYF. CDR3 nucleotide sequence: TGTGCCAGCAGCTTAGCGAGAACTCAGGGGGCCGTCTACGAGCAGTACTTC. V usage is TRBV7-9 and J usage is TRBJ2-7; 8 nucleotides align to TRBD1. Trimming at V came to 0 bases and at J to 3 bases, leaving 10 bases not matched to a gene. The CDR3 length is 17 residues. From germline, CDR1 is SEHNR and CDR2 FQNEAQ (reference sequence).

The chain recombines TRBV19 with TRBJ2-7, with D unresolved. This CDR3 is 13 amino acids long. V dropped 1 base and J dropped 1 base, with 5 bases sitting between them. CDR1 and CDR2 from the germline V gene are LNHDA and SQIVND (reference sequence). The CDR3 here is CASSIAESYEQYF. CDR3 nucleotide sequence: TGTGCCAGTAGTATAGCGGAGTCCTACGAGCAGTACTTC.

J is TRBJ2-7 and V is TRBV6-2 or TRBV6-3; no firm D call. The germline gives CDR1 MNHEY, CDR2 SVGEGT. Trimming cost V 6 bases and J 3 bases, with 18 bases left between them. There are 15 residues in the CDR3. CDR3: CASSPAEGVLYEQYF. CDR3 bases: TGTGCCAGCAGCCCAGCTGAAGGAGTTCTCTACGAGCAGTACTTC.

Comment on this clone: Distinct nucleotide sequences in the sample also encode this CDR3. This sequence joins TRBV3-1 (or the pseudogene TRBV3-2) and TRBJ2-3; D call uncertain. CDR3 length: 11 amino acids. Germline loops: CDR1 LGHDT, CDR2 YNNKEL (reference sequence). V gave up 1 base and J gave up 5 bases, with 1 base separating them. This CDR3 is CASSQGDTQYF. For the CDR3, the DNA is TGTGCCAGCAGCCAAGGAGATACGCAGTATTTT.

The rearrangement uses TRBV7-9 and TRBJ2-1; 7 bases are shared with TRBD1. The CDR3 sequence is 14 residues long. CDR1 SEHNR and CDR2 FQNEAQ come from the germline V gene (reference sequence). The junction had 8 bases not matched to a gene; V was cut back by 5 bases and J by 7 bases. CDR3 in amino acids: CASSTLQGVNEQFF. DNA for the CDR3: TGTGCCAGCAGCACCCTTCAGGGGGTAAATGAGCAGTTCTTC.

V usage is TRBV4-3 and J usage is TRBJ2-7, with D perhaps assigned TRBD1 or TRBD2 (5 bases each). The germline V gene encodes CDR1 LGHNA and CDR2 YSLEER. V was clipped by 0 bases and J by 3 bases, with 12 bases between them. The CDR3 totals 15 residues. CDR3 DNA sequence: TGCGCCAGCAGCCAAGAGTTGGCAGGGAGCTACGAGCAGTACTTC. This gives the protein CASSQELAGSYEQYF.

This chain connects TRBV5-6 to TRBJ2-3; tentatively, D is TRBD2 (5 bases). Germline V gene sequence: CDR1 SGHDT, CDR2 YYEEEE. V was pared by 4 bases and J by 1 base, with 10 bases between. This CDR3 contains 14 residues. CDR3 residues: CASSKGLGTDTQYF. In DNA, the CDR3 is TGTGCCAGCAGCAAAGGACTGGGCACAGATACGCAGTATTTT.

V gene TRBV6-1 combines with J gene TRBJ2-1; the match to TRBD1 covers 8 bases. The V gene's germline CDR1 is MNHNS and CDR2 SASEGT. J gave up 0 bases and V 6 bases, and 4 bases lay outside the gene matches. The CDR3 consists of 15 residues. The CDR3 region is CASRKDRDSYNEQFF. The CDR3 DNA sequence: TGTGCCAGCAGGAAGGACAGGGACTCCTACAATGAGCAGTTCTTC.

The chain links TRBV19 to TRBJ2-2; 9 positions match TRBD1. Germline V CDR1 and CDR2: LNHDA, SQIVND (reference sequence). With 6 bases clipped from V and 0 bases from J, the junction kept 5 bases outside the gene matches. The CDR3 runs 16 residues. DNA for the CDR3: TGTGCCAGTAGATATGGACAGGGGACGAACACCGGGGAGCTGTTTTTT. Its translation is CASRYGQGTNTGELFF.

The CDR3 is CASSYTSAGANVLTF. DNA of the CDR3: TGTGCCAGCAGTTACACCTCAGCTGGGGCCAACGTCCTGACTTTC. The rearrangement links TRBV6-5 to TRBJ2-6, with D uncertain. The V and J ends lost 2 bases and 2 bases respectively, with 7 bases between them. CDR3 size: 15 residues. Germline V CDR1 and CDR2: MNHEY, SVGAGI.

The chain's CDR3 is CSVTPGLEASEQYF. CDR3 in DNA: TGCAGCGTTACTCCGGGACTAGAAGCGTCGGAGCAGTACTTC. The chain couples TRBV29-1 to TRBJ2-7; 8 bases are shared with TRBD2. Germline assignment: CDR1 SQVTM and CDR2 ANQGSEA. The V and J ends lost 5 bases and 7 bases, in that order; junction bases with no gene match: 13. This CDR3 contains 14 residues.

CDR3 region: CASSPSWTLVEGYTF. The CDR3 nucleotides are TGCGCCAGCAGCCCCAGCTGGACTCTAGTAGAAGGCTACACCTTC. The V call is TRBV5-1, the J call TRBJ1-2; no definite D call. The germline V gene encodes CDR1 SGHRS and CDR2 YFSETQ. V lost 4 bases and J lost 8, with 21 bases in between. The length of the CDR3 is 15 residues.

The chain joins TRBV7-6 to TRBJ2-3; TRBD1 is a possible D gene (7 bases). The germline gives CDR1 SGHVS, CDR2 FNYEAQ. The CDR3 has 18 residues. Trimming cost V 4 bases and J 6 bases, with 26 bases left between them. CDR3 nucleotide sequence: TGTGCCAGCAGCTATATCCCCGTGGGTAGCGGAGGGGGCGATACGCAGTATTTT. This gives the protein CASSYIPVGSGGGDTQYF.

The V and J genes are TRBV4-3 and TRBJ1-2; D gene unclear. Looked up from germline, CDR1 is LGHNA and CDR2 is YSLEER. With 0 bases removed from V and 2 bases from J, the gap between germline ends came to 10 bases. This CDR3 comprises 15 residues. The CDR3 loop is CASSQEFGRNYGYTF. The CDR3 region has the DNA TGCGCCAGCAGCCAAGAGTTTGGCAGGAACTATGGCTACACCTTC.

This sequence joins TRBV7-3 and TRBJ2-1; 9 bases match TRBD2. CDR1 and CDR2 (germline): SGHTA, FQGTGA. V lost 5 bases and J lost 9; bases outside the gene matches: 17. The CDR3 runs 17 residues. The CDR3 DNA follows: TGTGCCAGCAGCCCTACCCCCGGCGGGAGGGCCGGGGGTGAGCAGTTCTTC. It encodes CASSPTPGGRAGGEQFF. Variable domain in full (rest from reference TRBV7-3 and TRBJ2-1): GAGVSQTPSNKVTEKGKYVELRCDPISGHTALYWYRQSLGQGPEFLIYFQGTGAADDSGLPNDRFFAVRPEGSVSTLKIQRTERGDSAVYLCASSPTPGGRAGGEQFFGPGTRLTVL.

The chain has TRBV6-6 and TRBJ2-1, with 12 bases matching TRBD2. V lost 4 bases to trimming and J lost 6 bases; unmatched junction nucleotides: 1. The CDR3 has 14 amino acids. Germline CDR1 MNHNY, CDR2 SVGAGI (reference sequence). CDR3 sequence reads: CASSSSGGANEQFF. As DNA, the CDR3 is TGTGCCAGCAGTTCTAGCGGGGGGGCCAATGAGCAGTTCTTC.

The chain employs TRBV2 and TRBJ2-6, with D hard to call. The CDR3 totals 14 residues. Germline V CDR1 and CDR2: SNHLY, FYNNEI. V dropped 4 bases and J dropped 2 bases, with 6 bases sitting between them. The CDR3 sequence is CASSASTGANVLTF. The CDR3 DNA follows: TGTGCCAGCAGTGCCTCGACTGGGGCCAACGTCCTGACTTTC.

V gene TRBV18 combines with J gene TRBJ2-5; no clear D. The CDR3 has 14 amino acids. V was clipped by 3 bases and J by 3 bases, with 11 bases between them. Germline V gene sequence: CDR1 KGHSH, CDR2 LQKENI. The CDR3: CASSPSGGEETQYF. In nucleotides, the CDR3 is TGTGCCAGCTCACCGTCCGGCGGCGAAGAGACCCAGTACTTC.